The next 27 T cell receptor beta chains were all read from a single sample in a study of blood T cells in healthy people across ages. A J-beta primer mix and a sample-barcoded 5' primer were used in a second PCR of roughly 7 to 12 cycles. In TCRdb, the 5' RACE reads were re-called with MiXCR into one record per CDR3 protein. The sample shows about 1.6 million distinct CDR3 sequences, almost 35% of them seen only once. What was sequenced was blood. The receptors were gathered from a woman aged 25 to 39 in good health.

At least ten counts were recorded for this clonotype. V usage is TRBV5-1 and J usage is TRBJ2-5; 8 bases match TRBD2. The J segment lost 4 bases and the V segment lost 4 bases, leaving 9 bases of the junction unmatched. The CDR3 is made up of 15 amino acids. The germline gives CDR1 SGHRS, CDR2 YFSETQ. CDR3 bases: TGCGCCAGCAGCGAAGGACTAGCAGACCGAGAGACCCAGTACTTC. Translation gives CASSEGLADRETQYF.

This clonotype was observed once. Here the CDR3 DNA reads TGTGCCAGCAGCGTAGTTGGGATCTTTAGCACAGATACGCAGTATTTT. Translation: CASSVVGIFSTDTQYF. The chain uses TRBV9 and TRBJ2-3; D is unclear. The V and J ends lost 0 bases and 0 bases respectively, with 11 bases between them. CDR1 SGDLS and CDR2 YYNGEE come from the germline V gene. CDR3 length: 16 residues.

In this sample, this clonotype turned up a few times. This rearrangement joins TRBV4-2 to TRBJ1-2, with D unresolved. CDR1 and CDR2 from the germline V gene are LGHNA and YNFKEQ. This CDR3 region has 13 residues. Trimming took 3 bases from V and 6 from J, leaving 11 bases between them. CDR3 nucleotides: TGTGCCAGCAGCCACCGGTGGGAGCATGGCTACACCTTC. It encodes CASSHRWEHGYTF.

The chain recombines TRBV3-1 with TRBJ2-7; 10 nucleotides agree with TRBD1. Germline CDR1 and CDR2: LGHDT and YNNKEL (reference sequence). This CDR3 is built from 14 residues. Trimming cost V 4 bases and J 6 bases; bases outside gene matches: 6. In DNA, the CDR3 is TGTGCCAGCAGCCCGGACAGGGGGAACTGCGAGCAGTACTTC. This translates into CASSPDRGNCEQYF.

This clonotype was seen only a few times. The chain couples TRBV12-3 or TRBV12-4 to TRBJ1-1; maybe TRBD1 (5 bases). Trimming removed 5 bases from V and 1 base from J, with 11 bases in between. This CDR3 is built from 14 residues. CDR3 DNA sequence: TGTGCCAGCAGTGGGGGGAATCCGAACACTGAAGCTTTCTTT. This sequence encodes CASSGGNPNTEAFF.

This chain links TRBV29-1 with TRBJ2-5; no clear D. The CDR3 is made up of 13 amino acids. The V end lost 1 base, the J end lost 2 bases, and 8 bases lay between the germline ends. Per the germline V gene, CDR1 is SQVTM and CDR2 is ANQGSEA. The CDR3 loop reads CSVEVREQETQYF. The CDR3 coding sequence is TGCAGCGTTGAAGTTAGGGAACAAGAGACCCAGTACTTC.

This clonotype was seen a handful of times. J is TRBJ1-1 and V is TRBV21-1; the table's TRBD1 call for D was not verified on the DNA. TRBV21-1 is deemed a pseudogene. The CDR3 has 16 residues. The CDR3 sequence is CASSEDRGIMNTEAFF. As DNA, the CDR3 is TGTGCCAGCAGCGAAGACAGGGGCATAATGAACACTGAAGCTTTCTTT.

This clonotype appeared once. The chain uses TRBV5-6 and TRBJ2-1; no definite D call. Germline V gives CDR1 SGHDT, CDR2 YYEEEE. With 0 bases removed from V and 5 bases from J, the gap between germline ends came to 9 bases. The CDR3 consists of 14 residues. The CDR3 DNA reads TGTGCCAGCAGCTTGGAGCATTTCAACAATGAGCAGTTCTTC. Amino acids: CASSLEHFNNEQFF.

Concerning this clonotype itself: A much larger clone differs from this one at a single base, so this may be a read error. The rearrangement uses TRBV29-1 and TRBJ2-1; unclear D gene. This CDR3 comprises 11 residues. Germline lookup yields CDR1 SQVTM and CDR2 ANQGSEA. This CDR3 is CSASPNNAQFF. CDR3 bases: TGCAGCGCTTCCCCCAACAATGCGCAGTTCTTC.

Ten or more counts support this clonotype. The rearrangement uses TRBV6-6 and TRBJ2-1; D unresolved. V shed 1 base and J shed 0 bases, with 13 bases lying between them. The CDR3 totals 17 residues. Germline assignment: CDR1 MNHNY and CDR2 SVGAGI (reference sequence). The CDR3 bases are TGTGCCAGCAGTTACTACCTAGGGCTCAGCTCCTACAATGAGCAGTTCTTC. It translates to CASSYYLGLSSYNEQFF.

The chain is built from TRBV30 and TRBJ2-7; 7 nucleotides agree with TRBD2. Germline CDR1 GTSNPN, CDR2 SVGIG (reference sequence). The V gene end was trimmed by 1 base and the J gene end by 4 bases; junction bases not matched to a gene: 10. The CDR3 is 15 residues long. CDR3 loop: CAWSGLAEPSYEQYF. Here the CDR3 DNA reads TGTGCCTGGAGTGGGCTAGCGGAACCCTCGTACGAGCAGTACTTC.

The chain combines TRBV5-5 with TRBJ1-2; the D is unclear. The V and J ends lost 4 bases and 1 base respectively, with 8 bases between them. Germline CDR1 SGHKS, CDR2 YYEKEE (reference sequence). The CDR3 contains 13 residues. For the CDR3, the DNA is TGTGCCAGCAGCCCGAACAATAACTATGGCTACACCTTC. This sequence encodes CASSPNNNYGYTF.

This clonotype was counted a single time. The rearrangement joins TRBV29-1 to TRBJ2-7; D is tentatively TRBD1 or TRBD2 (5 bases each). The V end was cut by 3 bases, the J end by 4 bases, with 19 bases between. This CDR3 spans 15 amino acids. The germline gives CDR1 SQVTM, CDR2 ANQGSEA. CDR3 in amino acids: CSVEGVSVEAYEQYF. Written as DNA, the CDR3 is TGCAGCGTTGAGGGGGTATCGGTCGAGGCGTACGAGCAGTACTTC.

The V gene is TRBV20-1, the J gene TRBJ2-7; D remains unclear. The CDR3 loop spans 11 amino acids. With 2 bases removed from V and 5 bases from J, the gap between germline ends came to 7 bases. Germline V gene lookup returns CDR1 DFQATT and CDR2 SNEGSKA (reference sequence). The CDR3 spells CSARLVHEQYF. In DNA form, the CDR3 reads TGCAGTGCTAGACTCGTCCACGAGCAGTACTTC.

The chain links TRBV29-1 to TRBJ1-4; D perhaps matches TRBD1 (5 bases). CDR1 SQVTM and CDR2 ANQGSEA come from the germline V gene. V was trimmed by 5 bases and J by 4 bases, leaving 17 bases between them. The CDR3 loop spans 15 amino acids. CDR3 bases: TGCAGCGTTTTGATGGCAGGGAGGATTAATGAAAAACTGTTTTTT. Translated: CSVLMAGRINEKLFF.

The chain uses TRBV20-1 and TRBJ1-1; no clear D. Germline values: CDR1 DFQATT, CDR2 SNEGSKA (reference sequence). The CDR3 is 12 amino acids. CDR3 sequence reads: CRLTSLATEAFF. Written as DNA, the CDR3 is TGCAGACTGACGAGCCTTGCCACTGAAGCTTTCTTT.

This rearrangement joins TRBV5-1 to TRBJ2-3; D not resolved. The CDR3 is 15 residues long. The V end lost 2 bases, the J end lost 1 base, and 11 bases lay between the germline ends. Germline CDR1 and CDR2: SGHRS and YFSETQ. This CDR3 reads CASSLGRLGTDTQYF. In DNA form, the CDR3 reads TGCGCCAGCAGCTTAGGCCGCCTCGGCACAGATACGCAGTATTTT.

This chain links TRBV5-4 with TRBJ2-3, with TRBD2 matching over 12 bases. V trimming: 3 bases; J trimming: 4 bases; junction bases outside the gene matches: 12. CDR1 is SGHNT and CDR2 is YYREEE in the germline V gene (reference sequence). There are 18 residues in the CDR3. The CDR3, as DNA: TGTGCCAGCAGCTCCCAGGCTAGCGGGAGGGCCATGGCAGATACGCAGTATTTT. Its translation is CASSSQASGRAMADTQYF.

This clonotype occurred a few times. CDR3 residues: CAISDPPGAVYEQYF. CDR3 sequence (DNA): TGTGCCATCAGTGACCCCCCCGGGGCCGTCTACGAGCAGTACTTC. The rearrangement uses TRBV10-3 and TRBJ2-7, with D possibly called TRBD1 or TRBD2 (5 bases each). V was shortened by 3 bases and J by 3 bases, with 15 bases between the two germline ends. Germline values: CDR1 ENHRY, CDR2 SYGVKD. CDR3 length: 15 residues.

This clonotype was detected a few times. The CDR3 nucleotides are TGTGCCAGCAGCTTAATAGGGTCCAACACTGAAGCTTTCTTT. Translated: CASSLIGSNTEAFF. V and J are TRBV13 and TRBJ1-1; D remains ambiguous. V lost 2 bases and J 2 bases, leaving 9 bases between the germline ends. This CDR3 is 14 amino acids long. Germline assignment: CDR1 PRHDT and CDR2 FYEKMQ (reference sequence).

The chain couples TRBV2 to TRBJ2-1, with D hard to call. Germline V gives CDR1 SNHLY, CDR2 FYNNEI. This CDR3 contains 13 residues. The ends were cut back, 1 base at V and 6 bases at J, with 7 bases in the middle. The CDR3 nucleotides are TGTGCCAGCAGTGAAGGATTTGGCAATGAGCAGTTCTTC. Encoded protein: CASSEGFGNEQFF.

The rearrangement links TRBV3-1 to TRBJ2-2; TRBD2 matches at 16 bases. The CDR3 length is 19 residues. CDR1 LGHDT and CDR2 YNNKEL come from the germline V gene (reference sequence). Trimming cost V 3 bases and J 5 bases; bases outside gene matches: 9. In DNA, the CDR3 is TGTGCCAGCAGCCACCCGGGACTAGCGGGGGGGCCAAGTACCGGGGAGCTGTTTTTT. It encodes CASSHPGLAGGPSTGELFF.

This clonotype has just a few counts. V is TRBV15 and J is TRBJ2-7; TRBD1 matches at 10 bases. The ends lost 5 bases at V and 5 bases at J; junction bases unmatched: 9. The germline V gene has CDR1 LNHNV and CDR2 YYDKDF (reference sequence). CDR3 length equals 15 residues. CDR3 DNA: TGTGCCACCAGCTCCCCGGGACAGGGGATCCACGAGCAGTACTTC. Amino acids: CATSSPGQGIHEQYF.

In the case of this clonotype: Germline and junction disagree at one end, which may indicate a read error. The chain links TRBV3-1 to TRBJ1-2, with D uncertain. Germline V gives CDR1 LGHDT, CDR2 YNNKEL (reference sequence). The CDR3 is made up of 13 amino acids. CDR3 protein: CASNQNGRHGYTF. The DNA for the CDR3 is TGTGCCAGCAACCAAAACGGACGCCATGGCTACACCTTC.

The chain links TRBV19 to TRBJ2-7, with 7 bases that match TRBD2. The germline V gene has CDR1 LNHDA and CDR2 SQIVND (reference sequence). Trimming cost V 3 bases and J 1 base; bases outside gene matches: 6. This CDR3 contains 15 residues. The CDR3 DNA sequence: TGTGCCAGTAGTATTGAGGTCGGGGGGTCCTACGAGCAGTACTTC. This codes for CASSIEVGGSYEQYF.

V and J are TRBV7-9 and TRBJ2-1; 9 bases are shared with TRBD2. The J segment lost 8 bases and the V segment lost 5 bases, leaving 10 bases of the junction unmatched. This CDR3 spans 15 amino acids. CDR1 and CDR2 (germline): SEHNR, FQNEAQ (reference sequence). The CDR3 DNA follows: TGTGCCAGCAGCCTGTTTAGCGGGAGTAGCCATGAGCAGTTCTTC. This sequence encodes CASSLFSGSSHEQFF. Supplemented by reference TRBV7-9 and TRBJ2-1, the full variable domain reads DTGVSQNPRHKITKRGQNVTFRCDPISEHNRLYWYRQTLGQGPEFLTYFQNEAQLEKSRLLSDRFSAERPKGSFSTLEIQRTEQGDSAMYLCASSLFSGSSHEQFFGPGTRLTVL.

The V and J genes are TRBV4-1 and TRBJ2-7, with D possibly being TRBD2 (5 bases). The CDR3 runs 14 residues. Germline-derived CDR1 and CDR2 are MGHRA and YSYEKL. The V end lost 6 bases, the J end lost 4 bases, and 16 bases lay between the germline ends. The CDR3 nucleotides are TGCGCCAGCAGTTACGACGGGGAAGGATACGAGCAGTACTTC. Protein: CASSYDGEGYEQYF.